The 29 T cell receptor beta chains presented below share a single source sample, sequenced in a study of T cell repertoires in cytomegalovirus infection. One entry per CDR3 protein, called by TCRdb with MiXCR from the reads. The profile shows roughly 920,000 distinct CDR3 sequences, approximately 33% of them singletons. No antigen is known for these receptors. The source was cultured CD8+ T cells from PBMCs, collected from culture after CMV antigen stimulation. These receptors were collected from a human donor in good health (CMV status not recorded). Some clones in this sample may be carry-over from other donors' samples.

V usage is TRBV6-8 and J usage is TRBJ2-1, with a possible D match to TRBD2 (7 bases). Germline assignment: CDR1 MNHGY and CDR2 SAAAGT. V lost 10 bases, J lost 4 bases, and 20 bases lay in between. The CDR3 runs 15 residues. The CDR3 sequence is CANIPSGGPYNEQFF. CDR3 nucleotide sequence: TGTGCCAACATCCCCTCGGGGGGCCCATACAATGAGCAGTTCTTC.

Only a few counts were recorded for this clonotype. In DNA form, the CDR3 reads TGTGCCATTCGGACAGCTAACTATGGCTACACCTTC. Its protein is CAIRTANYGYTF. The rearrangement links TRBV19 to TRBJ1-2; maybe TRBD1 (6 bases). With 10 bases removed from V and 0 bases from J, the gap between germline ends came to 9 bases. CDR1 LNHDA and CDR2 SQIVND come from the germline V gene (reference sequence). The CDR3 runs 12 residues.

Many counts were recorded for this clonotype. J is TRBJ2-2 and V is TRBV27, with 9 bases lining up with TRBD1. The CDR3 length is 15 residues. Per germline, CDR1 MNHEY and CDR2 SMNVEV (reference sequence). The junction had 5 bases not matched to a gene; V was cut back by 5 bases and J by 4 bases. CDR3 sequence reads: CASSPRDRATGELFF. For the CDR3, the DNA is TGTGCCAGCAGTCCCCGGGACAGGGCCACCGGGGAGCTGTTTTTT.

The CDR3 nucleotides read TGTGCCAGCAGTTACTCCTGGGCTGACACCGGGGAGCTGTTTTTT. Translated: CASSYSWADTGELFF. The chain couples TRBV6-5 to TRBJ2-2; D is unclear. Germline V CDR1 and CDR2: MNHEY, SVGAGI. The CDR3 has 15 amino acids. Trimming removed 0 bases from V and 3 bases from J, with 8 bases in between.

The chain carries TRBV7-6 and TRBJ2-1; D might be TRBD1 or TRBD2, each matching 5 bases. Germline assignment: CDR1 SGHVS and CDR2 FNYEAQ. The CDR3 consists of 16 residues. Trimming took off 3 bases at V and 7 bases at J, with 19 bases between the two ends. The CDR3 region is CASSFPSGQIPNEQFF. In nucleotides, the CDR3 is TGTGCCAGCAGCTTTCCCTCGGGGCAGATACCTAATGAGCAGTTCTTC.

The V and J genes are TRBV20-1 and TRBJ1-6; D gene uncertain. The V end was cut by 2 bases, the J end by 0 bases, with 8 bases between. The CDR3 contains 15 residues. The germline CDR1 and CDR2 sequences are DFQATT and SNEGSKA (reference sequence). The CDR3 sequence: CSARFGDSYNSPLHF. The CDR3 DNA sequence: TGCAGTGCTAGATTCGGGGACTCCTATAATTCACCCCTCCACTTT.

The rearrangement joins TRBV14 to TRBJ1-1, with 8 bases fitting TRBD1. V lost 3 bases to trimming and J lost 3 bases; unmatched junction nucleotides: 6. CDR3 length: 15 amino acids. CDR1 and CDR2 from the germline V gene are SGHDN and FVKESK. CDR3: CASSHVGQGDTEAFF. CDR3 DNA sequence: TGTGCCAGCAGCCACGTAGGACAGGGCGACACTGAAGCTTTCTTT.

V gene TRBV5-4 combines with J gene TRBJ2-1; possibly TRBD2 for D (6 bases). V was shortened by 2 bases and J by 6 bases, with 9 bases between the two germline ends. The germline gives CDR1 SGHNT, CDR2 YYREEE (reference sequence). CDR3 size: 13 residues. CDR3 DNA sequence: TGTGCCAGCAGCTTTATGGGGGGCAATGAGCAGTTCTTC. It is translated as CASSFMGGNEQFF.

This clonotype was detected only a few times. The chain joins TRBV27 to TRBJ1-1; D remains ambiguous. CDR1 and CDR2 from the germline V gene are MNHEY and SMNVEV (reference sequence). Trimming removed 6 bases from V and 7 bases from J, with 12 bases in between. The CDR3 is 12 amino acids. The CDR3 bases are TGTGCCAGCAGCTTTCCGGGAGTTGAAGCTTTCTTT. Translation: CASSFPGVEAFF.

The rearrangement uses TRBV10-3 and TRBJ1-5, with D maybe TRBD1 (6 bases). The CDR3 has 15 amino acids. Germline-derived CDR1 and CDR2 are ENHRY and SYGVKD. With 4 bases removed from V and 3 bases from J, the gap between germline ends came to 13 bases. The CDR3 region is CAISGRQGINQPQHF. In DNA, the CDR3 is TGTGCCATCAGTGGGAGGCAGGGGATCAATCAGCCCCAGCATTTT.

The sample holds a few counts of this clonotype. The V gene is TRBV6-1, the J gene TRBJ2-2; no clear D gene. This CDR3 is built from 14 residues. V gave up 1 base and J gave up 1 base, with 4 bases separating them. CDR1 MNHNS and CDR2 SASEGT come from the germline V gene. CDR3 nucleotides: TGTGCCAGCAGTGAAGAGGAGAACACCGGGGAGCTGTTTTTT. Translation gives CASSEEENTGELFF.

The sample holds one count of this clonotype. V gene TRBV5-1 combines with J gene TRBJ2-6, with TRBD1 matching over 7 bases. Losses at the gene ends were 6 bases for V and 0 bases for J; bases not matched to a gene: 6. Germline V gene data show CDR1 as SGHRS and CDR2 as YFSETQ. The CDR3 sequence is 16 residues long. The DNA of the CDR3 is TGCGCCAGCACGACGACAGGGACCTCTGGGGCCAACGTCCTGACTTTC. This translates into CASTTTGTSGANVLTF.

The J gene is TRBJ1-1, the V gene TRBV9, with D possibly TRBD1 on 5 matching bases. The CDR3 spans 16 residues. V was shortened by 4 bases and J by 3 bases, with 19 bases between the two germline ends. Germline V gives CDR1 SGDLS, CDR2 YYNGEE. The CDR3, as DNA: TGTGCCAGCAGCCTTATGGGGGGTGTGGGGTACACTGAAGCTTTCTTT. It yields the protein CASSLMGGVGYTEAFF.

The V call is TRBV27, the J call TRBJ1-1; D gene ambiguous. The germline V gene has CDR1 MNHEY and CDR2 SMNVEV (reference sequence). The CDR3 runs to 15 residues. V dropped 5 bases and J dropped 0 bases, with 13 bases sitting between them. The DNA of the CDR3 is TGTGCCAGCAGTCCCCGCGGGGAGTTGAACACTGAAGCTTTCTTT. Protein product: CASSPRGELNTEAFF.

In its sample, this clonotype was seen a few times. This chain joins TRBV12-3 or TRBV12-4 and TRBJ1-4; a possible D gene is TRBD1 (5 bases). The CDR3 runs to 15 residues. V lost 6 bases, J lost 2 bases, and 13 bases lay in between. The CDR3 reads CASRMGRGTNEKLFF. The CDR3 bases are TGTGCCAGCAGGATGGGACGGGGCACTAATGAAAAACTGTTTTTT.

The J gene is TRBJ2-5, the V gene TRBV5-5, with D maybe TRBD2 (5 bases). Per germline, CDR1 SGHKS and CDR2 YYEKEE (reference sequence). The length of the CDR3 is 13 residues. The V end was cut by 5 bases, the J end by 4 bases, with 12 bases between. CDR3 residues: CASSSRRGETQYF. The CDR3, as DNA: TGTGCCAGCAGTTCGCGACGGGGAGAGACCCAGTACTTC.

The chain carries TRBV24-1 and TRBJ2-3; 9 bases match TRBD1. CDR3 length: 18 residues. Germline assignment: CDR1 KGHDR and CDR2 SFDVKD. J was trimmed by 2 bases and V by 4 bases; bases with no gene match: 12. The DNA of the CDR3 is TGTGCCACCAGTGACCTTGGCCCCGGGACAGGGAACACAGATACGCAGTATTTT. Amino acids: CATSDLGPGTGNTDTQYF.

The chain uses TRBV29-1 and TRBJ1-2; D is perhaps TRBD1 (5 bases). CDR3 length equals 15 residues. The V and J ends lost 5 bases and 8 bases respectively, with 24 bases between them. Per germline, CDR1 SQVTM and CDR2 ANQGSEA. The CDR3 loop is CSVNYPPTGLCGYTF. The CDR3 DNA reads as TGCAGCGTTAATTACCCCCCGACGGGGCTATGCGGCTACACCTTC. The whole variable domain, filled in from reference TRBV29-1 and TRBJ1-2, reads SAVISQKPSRDICQRGTSLTIQCQVDSQVTMMFWYRQQPGQSLTLIATANQGSEATYESGFVIDKFPISRPNLTFSTLTVSNMSPEDSSIYLCSVNYPPTGLCGYTFGSGTRLTVV.

This clonotype has just a few counts. The rearrangement uses TRBV12-3 or TRBV12-4 and TRBJ1-6, with D uncertain. Trimming pared 1 base from V and 6 bases from J, leaving 10 bases between. The CDR3 is 15 residues long. This chain's CDR3 is CASSLGPVPNSPLHF. The CDR3, as DNA: TGTGCCAGCAGTTTAGGGCCAGTGCCTAATTCACCCCTCCACTTT.

The V and J genes are TRBV14 and TRBJ2-5, with D unclear. The germline V gene has CDR1 SGHDN and CDR2 FVKESK. CDR3 length: 11 amino acids. V gave up 6 bases and J gave up 8 bases, with 10 bases separating them. The CDR3 protein is CASSHRITQYF. CDR3 in DNA: TGTGCCAGCAGTCATCGTATTACCCAGTACTTC.

The V gene is TRBV29-1, the J gene TRBJ1-2; weak D call: TRBD1 (6 bases). CDR3 size: 13 residues. The V gene's germline CDR1 is SQVTM and CDR2 ANQGSEA. The V end was cut by 6 bases, the J end by 6 bases, with 17 bases between. The CDR3 sequence: CSVPLGGRDGYTF. CDR3 sequence (DNA): TGCAGCGTCCCTCTAGGGGGGCGGGATGGCTACACCTTC.

Many counts were recorded for this clonotype. The rearrangement joins TRBV7-6 to TRBJ1-1, with D perhaps matching TRBD1 (6 bases). Between the trimmed V and J ends, which lost 5 bases and 3 bases, there was a span of 19 bases. This CDR3 region has 16 residues. The germline gives CDR1 SGHVS, CDR2 FNYEAQ. DNA of the CDR3: TGTGCCAGCAGCCATCAAACAGGGATGGGGTACACTGAAGCTTTCTTT. Translating it yields CASSHQTGMGYTEAFF. The variable domain in full, with the rest retrieved from reference TRBV7-6 and TRBJ1-1, is GAGVSQSPRYKVTKRGQDVALRCDPISGHVSLYWYRQALGQGPEFLTYFNYEAQQDKSGLPNDRFSAERPEGSISTLTIQRTEQRDSAMYRCASSHQTGMGYTEAFFGQGTRLTVV.

This clonotype was seen many times. The CDR3 DNA reads TGTGCCAGCAGCCTCAGACTAGCGGGACGCTTACAAGAGACCCAGTACTTC. Its protein is CASSLRLAGRLQETQYF. V usage is TRBV11-1 and J usage is TRBJ2-5, with 11 bases identical to TRBD2. The CDR3 sequence is 17 residues long. From germline, CDR1 is SGHAT and CDR2 FQDESV (reference sequence). V gave up 5 bases and J gave up 2 bases; unmatched junction bases: 10. Full variable domain (remainder filled in from reference TRBV11-1 and TRBJ2-5): EAEVAQSPRYKITEKSQAVAFWCDPISGHATLYWYRQILGQGPELLVQFQDESVVDDSQLPKDRFSAERLKGVDSTLKIQPAELGDSAMYLCASSLRLAGRLQETQYFGPGTRLLVL.

Concerning this clonotype itself: A much larger clone is a single base away; this may be a read error. The J gene is TRBJ2-1, the V gene TRBV7-6, with TRBD2 matching over 9 bases. Looked up from germline, CDR1 is SGHVS and CDR2 is FNYEAQ. The CDR3 has 17 amino acids. This chain's CDR3 is CTSSQGAGGPLYNEQFF. CDR3 DNA: TGTACCAGCAGCCAAGGCGCGGGGGGGCCCCTCTACAATGAGCAGTTCTTC.

V and J are TRBV6-1 and TRBJ2-7; perhaps TRBD1 as D (5 bases). The V end lost 0 bases, the J end lost 1 base, and 13 bases lay between the germline ends. Germline V CDR1 and CDR2: MNHNS, SASEGT. CDR3 length: 16 amino acids. The CDR3 reads CASSEAKGVKSYEQYV. DNA of the CDR3: TGTGCCAGCAGTGAAGCAAAAGGGGTAAAGTCCTACGAGCAGTACGTC.

This chain joins TRBV6-1 and TRBJ1-5, with D maybe TRBD1 (5 bases). The CDR3 runs 17 residues. The germline gives CDR1 MNHNS, CDR2 SASEGT. Deletions cut 4 bases from V and 0 bases from J, with 16 bases between. CDR3 residues: CASSANTGFYSNQPQHF. The CDR3 bases are TGTGCCAGCAGTGCAAACACAGGCTTTTATAGCAATCAGCCCCAGCATTTT.

The CDR3 region is CASSLPGQWQETQYF. CDR3 DNA: TGTGCCAGCAGCCTACCGGGACAGTGGCAAGAGACCCAGTACTTC. V gene TRBV7-4 combines with J gene TRBJ2-5; the match to TRBD1 covers 7 bases. Germline values: CDR1 SGHVT, CDR2 SQSDAQ. The V and J ends lost 5 bases and 2 bases, in that order; junction bases with no gene match: 8. This CDR3 is built from 15 residues.

Worth noting for this clonotype: Being one base from a much bigger clone, this may be a read error. The V call is TRBV11-3, the J call TRBJ2-3; TRBD1 aligns across 7 bases. Germline V CDR1 and CDR2: SGHNT, YENEEA. The CDR3 loop spans 13 amino acids. Germline trimming cut 5 bases from V and 4 bases from J; bases unmatched to any gene: 3. In nucleotides, the CDR3 is TGTGCCAGCAGCGCACAGGGGTCAGATACGCAGTATTTT. Protein product: CASSAQGSDTQYF.

This chain connects TRBV7-8 to TRBJ1-2; 8 bases agree with TRBD1. There are 15 residues in the CDR3. V shed 5 bases, J shed 13 bases, and the junction held 18 bases outside the gene matches. CDR1 and CDR2 (germline): SGHVS, FQNEAQ. In DNA form, the CDR3 reads TGTGCCAGCAGCGTATTACAGGGGGTCCTATGGAGTGGCACCTTC. As protein: CASSVLQGVLWSGTF.